Reported below is one T cell receptor (beta chain). The CDR3 is 14 residues long. Produced via immunoSEQ multiplex PCR; TCRdb's table is partial and in-frame only. Found here are 25,000 to 30,000 clones, more than 75% of them singletons; the top ten hold 4.5% to 7.5%. This sample stems from a study of blood T cell repertoires in COVID-19. The material sequenced was peripheral blood. The chain links TRBV21-1 to TRBJ2-7; the table's D call, TRBD1, has no DNA check behind it. TRBV21-1 is labeled a pseudogene. This clonotype originated in a human donor in a cohort sampled during active COVID-19. The CDR3 DNA follows: TGTGCCAGCAGCAAAGGGGACAGGGCTCGGGAGCAGTACTTC. This encodes CASSKGDRAREQYF.